This T cell receptor (beta chain) was retrieved from a study of chemoradiotherapy in HPV16-positive cancers. This CDR3 contains 22 residues. Germline CDR1 and CDR2: KGHSH and LQKENI. Trimming stripped 3 bases from V and 9 bases from J, with 39 bases between. Broader study findings: For HPV16-positive patients, expanding HPV-responsive T cells associated with longer recurrence-free survival. During treatment, candidate HPV-specific clones and E7-related motifs expanded in tumor. The functional HPV-specific definition rests on just a couple of HPV16-positive patients.

Over chemoradiotherapy, repertoires were sampled more than once. Turning to this clone: Antigen specificity is unknown.

Sequencing used immunoSEQ multiplex PCR; TCRdb keeps in-frame clones, though not all of them. The profile shows approximately 6,200 clones, about 91% of them singletons. The TCR comes from a human donor with HPV-associated anogenital cancer. V usage is TRBV18 and J usage is TRBJ2-1, with D possibly being TRBD1 or TRBD2 (6 bases each). The specimen comprised blood, sampled from a patient who underwent chemoradiotherapy. For the CDR3, the DNA is TGTGCCAGCTCACCCCTCTGGGGGGCATCCAAAGGTTCACGTCACTCCCTTCTTGAGCAGTTCTTC. Its translation is CASSPLWGASKGSRHSLLEQFF. The entire variable domain, with the rest obtained from reference TRBV18 and TRBJ2-1, is as follows: NAGVMQNPRHLVRRRGQEARLRCSPMKGHSHVYWYRQLPEEGLKFMVYLQKENIIDESGMPKERFSAEFPKEGPSILRIQQVVRGDSAAYFCASSPLWGASKGSRHSLLEQFFGPGTRLTVL.